The T cell receptor (beta chain) under discussion was sequenced for a study of graft-versus-host responses after intestinal transplantation. The V end lost 3 bases, the J end lost 5 bases, and 19 bases lay between the germline ends. The CDR3 totals 16 residues. CDR1 and CDR2 (germline): SNHLY, FYNNEI. As concerns this clone: Its matching antigen is unknown.

Method: immunoSEQ multiplex PCR; TCRdb's copy keeps in-frame clones and lacks some. The sample includes some 90,000 clones, approximately 92% of them seen just once. The sequence was collected from a human donor who received an intestinal transplant. The specimen was unstimulated CD8+ T cells sorted from spleen or lymph node cells, collected before intestinal transplant. The genes are TRBV2 and TRBJ1-1, with unresolved D. CDR3 sequence reads: CASSDLPPAGRTEAFF. The CDR3 nucleotides read TGTGCCAGCAGTGATTTGCCCCCCGCGGGGAGAACTGAAGCTTTCTTT.